Listed here are 5 T cell receptor beta chains from one sample, sequenced in a study of blood T cell repertoires in COVID-19. Produced via immunoSEQ multiplex PCR; TCRdb's table is partial and in-frame only. The top ten hold approximately 8.4% of the sample, which has 140,000 or so clones, just under 85% seen once. Sequencing was done on a sample of PBMCs or T cells enriched from blood (not recorded which). These receptors were collected from a man aged 45-65 years who had recovered from COVID-19.

The V gene is TRBV5-4, the J gene TRBJ1-2; 8 nucleotides agree with TRBD1. The CDR3 runs to 13 residues. V lost 3 bases, J lost 6 bases, and 4 bases stayed unmatched. From germline, CDR1 is SGHNT and CDR2 YYREEE (reference sequence). The CDR3 sequence is CASSSQGADGYTF. The CDR3 region has the DNA TGTGCCAGCAGCTCTCAGGGGGCGGATGGCTACACCTTC.

This clone was recorded once. This rearrangement joins TRBV29-1 to TRBJ1-2, with 9 bases aligning to TRBD1. The CDR3 consists of 15 residues. Germline V lookup: CDR1 SQVTM, CDR2 ANQGSEA. After removal of 8 bases from V and 0 bases from J, the junction contained 10 bases not matched to a gene. The CDR3 spells CSLLTGGDANYGYTF. The CDR3 coding sequence is TGCAGCTTGTTGACAGGGGGAGATGCTAACTATGGCTACACCTTC.

The J gene is TRBJ2-1, the V gene TRBV7-2, with TRBD2 matching 13 bases. The J segment lost 13 bases and the V segment lost 5 bases, leaving 8 bases of the junction unmatched. Germline assignment: CDR1 SGHTA and CDR2 FQGNSA. This CDR3 is 14 amino acids long. The chain's CDR3 is CASSRLGLAGAQFF. CDR3 nucleotides: TGTGCCAGCAGCCGGCTTGGACTAGCGGGGGCTCAGTTCTTC.

The chain has TRBV28 and TRBJ1-5, with 7 bases aligning to TRBD1. The V gene's germline CDR1 is MDHEN and CDR2 SYDVKM. V trimming: 6 bases; J trimming: 6 bases; junction bases outside the gene matches: 8. CDR3 length: 14 amino acids. DNA for the CDR3: TGTGCCAGCAGCTCTAGACAGGGTGTTCAGCCCCAGCATTTT. This sequence encodes CASSSRQGVQPQHF.

In its sample, this clone was seen once. CDR3 sequence (DNA): TGCGCCAGCAGCGTGAGTAGGGGTCGCAATGAAAAACTGTTTTTT. It is translated as CASSVSRGRNEKLFF. The chain couples TRBV5-1 to TRBJ1-4, with D perhaps matching TRBD1 (5 bases). CDR3 length: 15 residues. With 4 bases removed from V and 5 bases from J, the gap between germline ends came to 15 bases. Germline CDR1 is SGHRS and CDR2 is YFSETQ.